This entry lists 5 T cell receptor beta chains sequenced from one sample in a study of identical twins. TCRdb used MiXCR to reprocess the 5' RACE reads, holding one entry per CDR3 protein. Of roughly 710,000 distinct CDR3 sequences listed, around 6% are singletons. Material for sequencing was naive T cells sorted from blood. Receptors originate from a man aged 18-30 years in good health.

There are many counts of this clonotype. The chain combines TRBV15 with TRBJ2-3; perhaps D is TRBD1 or TRBD2 (5 bases each). This CDR3 comprises 16 residues. V lost 0 bases to trimming and J lost 2 bases, with 12 bases between them. CDR1 is LNHNV and CDR2 is YYDKDF in the germline V gene (reference sequence). In DNA, the CDR3 is TGTGCCACCAGCAGAGATTCGATGGGGGACACAGATACGCAGTATTTT. Amino acid sequence: CATSRDSMGDTDTQYF.

This clonotype was recorded many times. The chain joins TRBV21-1 to TRBJ2-7. TRBV21-1 represents a pseudogene. The CDR3 runs to 13 residues. The CDR3 DNA is TGTGCCAGCAGCAATCTGCCCGTGTACGAGCAGTACTTC. Its translation is CASSNLPVYEQYF.

This clonotype was seen many times. The CDR3 DNA reads as TGTGCCTGGGCCGGGACAGGGAGCAATCAGCCCCAGCATTTT. This codes for CAWAGTGSNQPQHF. The V and J genes are TRBV30 and TRBJ1-5; TRBD1 aligns across 9 bases. Trimming at V came to 5 bases and at J to 1 base, leaving 3 bases not matched to a gene. The germline CDR1 and CDR2 sequences are GTSNPN and SVGIG (reference sequence). The CDR3 is 14 residues long.

This clonotype came up many times. The rearrangement links TRBV5-1 to TRBJ2-2; TRBD2 aligns across 11 bases. J was trimmed by 3 bases and V by 4 bases; bases with no gene match: 5. Germline V gene sequence: CDR1 SGHRS, CDR2 YFSETQ. This CDR3 is 16 amino acids long. CDR3 sequence (DNA): TGCGCCAGCAGCCTCACGGGACTAGCGGACACCGGGGAGCTGTTTTTT. Its protein is CASSLTGLADTGELFF.

This clonotype was seen ten or more times. This chain uses TRBV29-1 with TRBJ2-5; D may correspond to TRBD1 or TRBD2 (5 bases each). The CDR3 contains 13 residues. Trimming cost V 4 bases and J 5 bases, with 14 bases left between them. Germline V gives CDR1 SQVTM, CDR2 ANQGSEA. The DNA of the CDR3 is TGCAGCGTTGCCCGAGGGGCAGGTGAGACCCAGTACTTC. It is translated as CSVARGAGETQYF.